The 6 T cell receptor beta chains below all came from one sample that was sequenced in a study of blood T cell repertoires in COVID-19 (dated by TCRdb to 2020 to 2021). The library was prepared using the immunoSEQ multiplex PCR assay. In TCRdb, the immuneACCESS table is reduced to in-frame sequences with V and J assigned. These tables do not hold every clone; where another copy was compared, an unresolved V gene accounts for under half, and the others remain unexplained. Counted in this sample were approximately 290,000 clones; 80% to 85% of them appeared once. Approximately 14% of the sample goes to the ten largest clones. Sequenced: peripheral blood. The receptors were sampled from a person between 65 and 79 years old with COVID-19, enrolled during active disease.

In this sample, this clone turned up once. The CDR3 DNA follows: TGTGCCAGCAGCTCCCGGCCTCGGACAGGGAATAATGAAAAACTGTTTTTT. Translation gives CASSSRPRTGNNEKLFF. The chain combines TRBV7-9 with TRBJ1-4; 8 bases are a match to TRBD1. The germline gives CDR1 SEHNR, CDR2 FQNEAQ (reference sequence). The CDR3 runs 17 residues. V was clipped by 4 bases and J by 4 bases; unmatched bases: 11. The variable domain in full, completed from reference TRBV7-9 and TRBJ1-4, reads DTGVSQNPRHKITKRGQNVTFRCDPISEHNRLYWYRQTLGQGPEFLTYFQNEAQLEKSRLLSDRFSAERPKGSFSTLEIQRTEQGDSAMYLCASSSRPRTGNNEKLFFGSGTQLSVL.

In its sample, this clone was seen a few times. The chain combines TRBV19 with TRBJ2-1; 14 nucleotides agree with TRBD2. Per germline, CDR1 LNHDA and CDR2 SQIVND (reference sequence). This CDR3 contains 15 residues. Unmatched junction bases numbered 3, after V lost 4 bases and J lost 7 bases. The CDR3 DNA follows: TGTGCCAGTAGTAGACTAGCGGGAGGGCCTAATGAGCAGTTCTTC. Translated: CASSRLAGGPNEQFF.

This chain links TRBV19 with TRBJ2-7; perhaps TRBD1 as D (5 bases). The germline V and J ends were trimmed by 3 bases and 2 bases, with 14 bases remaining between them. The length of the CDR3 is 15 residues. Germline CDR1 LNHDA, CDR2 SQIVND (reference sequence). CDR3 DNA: TGTGCCAGTAGTATCTCGCAGGGCTCAACCTACGAGCAGTACTTC. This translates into CASSISQGSTYEQYF. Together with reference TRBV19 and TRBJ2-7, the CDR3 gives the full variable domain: DGGITQSPKYLFRKEGQNVTLSCEQNLNHDAMYWYRQDPGQGLRLIYYSQIVNDFQKGDIAEGYSVSREKKESFPLTVTSAQKNPTAFYLCASSISQGSTYEQYFGPGTRLTVT.

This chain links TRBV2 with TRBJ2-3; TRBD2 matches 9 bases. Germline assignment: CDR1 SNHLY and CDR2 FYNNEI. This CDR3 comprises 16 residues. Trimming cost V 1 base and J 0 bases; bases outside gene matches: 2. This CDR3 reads CASSEGGGGSTDTQYF. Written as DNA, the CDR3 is TGTGCCAGCAGTGAAGGCGGGGGGGGCAGCACAGATACGCAGTATTTT.

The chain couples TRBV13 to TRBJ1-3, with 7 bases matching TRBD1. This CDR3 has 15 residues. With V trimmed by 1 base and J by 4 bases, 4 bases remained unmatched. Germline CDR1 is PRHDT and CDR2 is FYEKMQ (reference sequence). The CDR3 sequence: CASSLDRGSGNTIYF. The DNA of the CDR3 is TGTGCCAGCAGCTTAGACAGGGGTTCGGGAAACACCATATATTTT.

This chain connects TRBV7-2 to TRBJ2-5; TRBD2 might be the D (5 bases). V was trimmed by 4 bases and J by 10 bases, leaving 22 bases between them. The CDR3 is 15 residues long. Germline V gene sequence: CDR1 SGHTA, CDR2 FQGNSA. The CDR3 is CASSSRTSPNGDQYF. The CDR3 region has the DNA TGTGCCAGCAGCTCCAGGACCAGCCCGAACGGGGACCAGTACTTC.